This T cell receptor (beta chain) came from a study of cytomegalovirus exposure and HLA in healthy donors. The PCR was carried out with 60 Vbeta primers and 13 Jbeta primers. The data were produced by immunoSEQ multiplex PCR, yet TCRdb's version contains in-frame clones alone and is incomplete. The sample gives approximately 110,000 clones, approximately 15% of which show up once; roughly 2% is in the top ten. Germline V gene sequence: CDR1 MDHEN, CDR2 SYDVKM. This CDR3 comprises 17 residues. Deletions cut 5 bases from V and 0 bases from J, with 17 bases between. Sequencing was performed on PBMCs. The V gene is TRBV28, the J gene TRBJ1-5, with unresolved D. This clonotype originated in a woman younger than 35 in good health and CMV-seronegative. The chain's CDR3 is CASSHETRKPSNQPQHF. The CDR3 DNA reads TGTGCCAGCAGTCACGAGACAAGGAAGCCTAGCAATCAGCCCCAGCATTTT.